The source of this T cell receptor (beta chain) is a study of a mutant IDH1 vaccine in newly diagnosed glioma. On the study more broadly: It was radiotherapy, temozolomide, or both that patients received previously, with most receiving both.

This CDR3 has 13 residues. V trimming: 8 bases; J trimming: 6 bases; junction bases outside the gene matches: 10. Germline values: CDR1 MDHEN, CDR2 SYDVKM. This sample's time point: week 23, last vaccination. All doses held 300 ug of mutant IDH1 20-mer peptide, with topical imiquimod. Data came from immunoSEQ multiplex PCR; TCRdb stores just in-frame clones and leaves some out. Of around 76,000 clones listed, 75% to 90% are singletons. In regard to this clone: The antigen is unknown.

The chain uses TRBV28 and TRBJ2-7; 7 bases are a match to TRBD2. This sequence was found in a woman aged 50 to 60 with glioma. The sample was PBMCs, taken from a glioma patient whose treatment included an IDH1 peptide vaccine. The CDR3 coding sequence is TGTGCCAGCGACCGAGTGGGGGGGACCGAGCAGTACTTC. This codes for CASDRVGGTEQYF.